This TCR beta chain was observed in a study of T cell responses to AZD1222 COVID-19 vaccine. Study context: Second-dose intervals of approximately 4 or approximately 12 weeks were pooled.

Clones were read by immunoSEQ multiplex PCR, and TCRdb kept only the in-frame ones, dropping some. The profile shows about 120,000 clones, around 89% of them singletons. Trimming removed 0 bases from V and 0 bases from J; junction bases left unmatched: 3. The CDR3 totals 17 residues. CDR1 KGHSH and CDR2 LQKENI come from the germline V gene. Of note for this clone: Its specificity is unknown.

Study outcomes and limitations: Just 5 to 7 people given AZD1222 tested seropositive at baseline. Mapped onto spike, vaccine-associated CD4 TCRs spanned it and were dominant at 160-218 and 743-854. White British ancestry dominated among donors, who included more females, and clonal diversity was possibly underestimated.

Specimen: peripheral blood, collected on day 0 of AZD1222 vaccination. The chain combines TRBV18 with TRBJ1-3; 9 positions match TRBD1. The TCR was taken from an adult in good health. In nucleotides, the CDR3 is TGTGCCAGCTCACCACCGGGACAGGGATTCTCTGGAAACACCATATATTTT. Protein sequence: CASSPPGQGFSGNTIYF.